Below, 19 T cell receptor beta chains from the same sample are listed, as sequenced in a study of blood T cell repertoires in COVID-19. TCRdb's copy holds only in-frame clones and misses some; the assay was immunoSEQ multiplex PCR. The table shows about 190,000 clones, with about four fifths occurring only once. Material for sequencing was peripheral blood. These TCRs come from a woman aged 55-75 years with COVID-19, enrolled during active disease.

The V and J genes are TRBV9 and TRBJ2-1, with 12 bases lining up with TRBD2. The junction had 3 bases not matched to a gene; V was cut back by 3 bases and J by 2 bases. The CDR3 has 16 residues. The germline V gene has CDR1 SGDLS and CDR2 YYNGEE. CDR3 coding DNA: TGTGCCAGCAGCGGAACTAGCGGGAGGACCTACAATGAGCAGTTCTTC. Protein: CASSGTSGRTYNEQFF.

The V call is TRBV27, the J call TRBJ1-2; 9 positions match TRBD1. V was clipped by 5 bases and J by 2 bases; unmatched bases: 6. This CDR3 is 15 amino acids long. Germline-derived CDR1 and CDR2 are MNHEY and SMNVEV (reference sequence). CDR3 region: CASSPAGQGNYGYTF. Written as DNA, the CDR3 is TGTGCCAGCAGTCCGGCGGGACAGGGCAACTATGGCTACACCTTC.

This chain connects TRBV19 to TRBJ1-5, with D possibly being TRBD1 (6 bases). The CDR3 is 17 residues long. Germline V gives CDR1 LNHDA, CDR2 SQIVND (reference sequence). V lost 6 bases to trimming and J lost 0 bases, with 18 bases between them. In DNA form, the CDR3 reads TGTGCCAGTAGGGTGACAGGAGCGCTGAATAGCAATCAGCCCCAGCATTTT. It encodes CASRVTGALNSNQPQHF.

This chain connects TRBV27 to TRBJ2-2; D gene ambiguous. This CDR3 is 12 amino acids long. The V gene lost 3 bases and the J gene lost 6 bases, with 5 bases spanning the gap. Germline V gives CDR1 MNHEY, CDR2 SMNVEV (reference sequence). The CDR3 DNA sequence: TGTGCCAGCAGTTTCTTCCCCGGGGAGCTGTTTTTT. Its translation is CASSFFPGELFF.

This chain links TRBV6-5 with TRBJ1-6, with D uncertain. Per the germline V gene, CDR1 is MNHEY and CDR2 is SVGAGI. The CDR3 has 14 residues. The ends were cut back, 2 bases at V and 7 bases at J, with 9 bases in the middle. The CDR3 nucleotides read TGTGCCAGCAGTTACAAGGGAGGAAATTCACCCCTCCACTTT. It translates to CASSYKGGNSPLHF.

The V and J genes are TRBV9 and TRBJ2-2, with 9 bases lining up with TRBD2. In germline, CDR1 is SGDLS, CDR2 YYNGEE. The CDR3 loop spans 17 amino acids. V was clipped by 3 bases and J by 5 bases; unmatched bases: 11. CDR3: CASSGRTGLAGTGELFF. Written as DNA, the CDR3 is TGTGCCAGCAGCGGCAGAACTGGGCTAGCGGGGACCGGGGAGCTGTTTTTT.

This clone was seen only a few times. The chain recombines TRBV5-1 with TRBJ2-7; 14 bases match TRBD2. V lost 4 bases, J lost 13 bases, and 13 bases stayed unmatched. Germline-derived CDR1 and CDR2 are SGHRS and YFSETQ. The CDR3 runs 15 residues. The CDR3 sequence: CASSPNPGLAGALYV. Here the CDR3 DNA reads TGCGCCAGCAGCCCGAACCCGGGACTAGCGGGGGCCCTATACGTC.

The CDR3 DNA is TGCAGCGTTGGGGAGGGCAGGGGCTATGGCTACACCTTC. It codes for CSVGEGRGYGYTF. The rearrangement links TRBV29-1 to TRBJ1-2; D perhaps matches TRBD1 (6 bases). This CDR3 is built from 13 residues. V shed 4 bases and J shed 4 bases, with 13 bases lying between them. CDR1 and CDR2 from the germline V gene are SQVTM and ANQGSEA.

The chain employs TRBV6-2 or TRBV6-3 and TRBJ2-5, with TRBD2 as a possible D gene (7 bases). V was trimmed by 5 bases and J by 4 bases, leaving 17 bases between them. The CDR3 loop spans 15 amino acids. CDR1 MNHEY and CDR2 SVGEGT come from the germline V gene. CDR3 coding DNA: TGTGCCAGCAGTGGAGGGGGGGCTCGAGGAGAGACCCAGTACTTC. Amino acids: CASSGGGARGETQYF.

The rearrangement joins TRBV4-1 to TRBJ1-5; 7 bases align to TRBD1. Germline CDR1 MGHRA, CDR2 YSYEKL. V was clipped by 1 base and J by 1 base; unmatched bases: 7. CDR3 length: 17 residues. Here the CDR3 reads CASSQAESRGSNQPQHF. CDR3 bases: TGCGCCAGCAGCCAAGCCGAAAGCAGGGGGAGCAATCAGCCCCAGCATTTT.

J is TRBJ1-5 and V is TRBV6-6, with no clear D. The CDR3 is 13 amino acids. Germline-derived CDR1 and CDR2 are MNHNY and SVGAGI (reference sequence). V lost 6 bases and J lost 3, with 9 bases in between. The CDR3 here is CASRTTTNQPQHF. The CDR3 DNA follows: TGTGCCAGCAGAACGACTACCAATCAGCCCCAGCATTTT.

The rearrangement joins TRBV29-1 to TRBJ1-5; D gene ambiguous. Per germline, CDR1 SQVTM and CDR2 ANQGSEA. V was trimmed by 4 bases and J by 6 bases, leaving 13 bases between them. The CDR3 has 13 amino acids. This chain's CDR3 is CSVVVTEGQPQHF. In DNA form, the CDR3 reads TGCAGCGTTGTGGTCACAGAAGGTCAGCCCCAGCATTTT.

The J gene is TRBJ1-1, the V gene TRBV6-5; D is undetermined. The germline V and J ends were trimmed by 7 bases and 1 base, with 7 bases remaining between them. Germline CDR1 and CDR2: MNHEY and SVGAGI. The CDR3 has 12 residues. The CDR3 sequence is CASIVQNTEAFF. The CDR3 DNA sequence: TGTGCCAGCATCGTACAGAACACTGAAGCTTTCTTT.

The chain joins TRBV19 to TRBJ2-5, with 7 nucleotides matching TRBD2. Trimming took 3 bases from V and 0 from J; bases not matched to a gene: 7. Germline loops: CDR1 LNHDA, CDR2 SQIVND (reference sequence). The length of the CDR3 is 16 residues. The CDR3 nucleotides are TGTGCCAGTAGTATCGGGGGGAACCCGTACCAAGAGACCCAGTACTTC. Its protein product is CASSIGGNPYQETQYF.

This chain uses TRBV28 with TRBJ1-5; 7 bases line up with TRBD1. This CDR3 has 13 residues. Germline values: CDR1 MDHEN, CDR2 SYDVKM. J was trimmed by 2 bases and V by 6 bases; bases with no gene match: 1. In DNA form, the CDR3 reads TGTGCCAGCAGAGGACAGGGCAATCAGCCCCAGCATTTT. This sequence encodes CASRGQGNQPQHF.

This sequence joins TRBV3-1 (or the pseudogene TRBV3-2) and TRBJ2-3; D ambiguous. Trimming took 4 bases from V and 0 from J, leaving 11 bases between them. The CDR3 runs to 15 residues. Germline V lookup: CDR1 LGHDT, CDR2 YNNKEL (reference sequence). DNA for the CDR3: TGTGCCAGCAGCCGCCTCAGACTTAGCACAGATACGCAGTATTTT. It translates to CASSRLRLSTDTQYF.

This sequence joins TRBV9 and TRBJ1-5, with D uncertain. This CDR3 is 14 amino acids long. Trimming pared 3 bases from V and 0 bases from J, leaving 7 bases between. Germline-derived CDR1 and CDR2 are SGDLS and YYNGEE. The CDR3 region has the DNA TGTGCCAGCAGCGACACACATAGCAATCAGCCCCAGCATTTT. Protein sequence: CASSDTHSNQPQHF.

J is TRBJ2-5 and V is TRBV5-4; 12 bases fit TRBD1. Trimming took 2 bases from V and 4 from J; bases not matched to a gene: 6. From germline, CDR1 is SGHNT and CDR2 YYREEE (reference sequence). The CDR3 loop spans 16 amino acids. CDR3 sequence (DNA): TGTGCCAGCAGCTTCCCGGGACAGGGGGCGGGAGAGACCCAGTACTTC. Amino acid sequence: CASSFPGQGAGETQYF.

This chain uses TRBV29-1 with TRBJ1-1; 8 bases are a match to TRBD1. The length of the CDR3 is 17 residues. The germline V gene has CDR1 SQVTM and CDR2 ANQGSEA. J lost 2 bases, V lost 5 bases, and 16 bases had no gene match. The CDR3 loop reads CSVIRTGRGHLNTEAFF. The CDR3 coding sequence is TGCAGCGTTATAAGGACAGGGAGGGGGCATTTAAACACTGAAGCTTTCTTT. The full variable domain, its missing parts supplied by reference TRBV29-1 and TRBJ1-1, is SAVISQKPSRDICQRGTSLTIQCQVDSQVTMMFWYRQQPGQSLTLIATANQGSEATYESGFVIDKFPISRPNLTFSTLTVSNMSPEDSSIYLCSVIRTGRGHLNTEAFFGQGTRLTVV.